This is a list of T cell receptor beta chains from one sample in a study of glioma-infiltrating T cells after dendritic cell vaccination. Data came from immunoSEQ multiplex PCR; TCRdb stores just in-frame clones and leaves some out. The sample records over 75,000 clones, 80% to 90% being singletons. This sample comprised blood, obtained after dendritic cell vaccination. These receptors were obtained from a human donor with glioblastoma. Each CDR3 is given with its conserved first and last residue. Fields, in order: V gene, J gene, clone size, D gene, CDR3 DNA, CDR3 protein. A D gene is named only where the DNA matches it firmly. The listing skips clone size in some rows; elsewhere it reads once, few, many or a size class.

v_call: TRBV7-9; j_call: TRBJ2-6; clone_size: NA; d_call: TRBD1; cdr3_nt: TGTGCCAGCAGCTTAGGGACAGGGGTCGCTGGGGCCAACGTCCTGACTTTC; cdr3_aa: CASSLGTGVAGANVLTF
v_call: TRBV5-1; j_call: TRBJ2-3; clone_size: NA; d_call: TRBD1; cdr3_nt: TGCGCCAGCAGCTCCGACAGGGGGGATACGCAGTATTTT; cdr3_aa: CASSSDRGDTQYF
v_call: TRBV27; j_call: TRBJ2-2; clone_size: NA; d_call: NA; cdr3_nt: TGTGCCAGCAACCCGATGAGAGGGGGTCGCACCGGGGAGCTGTTTTTT; cdr3_aa: CASNPMRGGRTGELFF
v_call: TRBV19; j_call: TRBJ2-5; clone_size: NA; d_call: TRBD2; cdr3_nt: TGTGCCAGTAGTTCTCTAGCGGGAGGTAGGGAGACCCAGTACTTC; cdr3_aa: CASSSLAGGRETQYF
v_call: TRBV15; j_call: TRBJ1-1; clone_size: NA; d_call: TRBD1; cdr3_nt: TGTGCCACCAGCAGAGGTTCGACGACAGGGGGGGACACTGAAGCTTTCTTT; cdr3_aa: CATSRGSTTGGDTEAFF
v_call: TRBV27; j_call: TRBJ2-5; clone_size: NA; d_call: NA; cdr3_nt: TGTGCCAGCAGTTTATCCCGGCTCGGAGGAGAGACCCAGTACTTC; cdr3_aa: CASSLSRLGGETQYF
v_call: TRBV2; j_call: TRBJ2-3; clone_size: NA; d_call: TRBD2; cdr3_nt: TGTGCCAGCAGTGAGGGACTAGCGACCACAGATACGCAGTATTTT; cdr3_aa: CASSEGLATTDTQYF
v_call: TRBV19; j_call: TRBJ2-7; clone_size: NA; d_call: TRBD2; cdr3_nt: TGTGCCAGTAGTATTGGGACTAGCGGGGGGGACTACGAGCAGTACTTC; cdr3_aa: CASSIGTSGGDYEQYF
v_call: TRBV19; j_call: TRBJ2-3; clone_size: NA; d_call: TRBD1; cdr3_nt: TGTGCCAGCATGGACAGGTCCCTCACAGATACGCAGTATTTT; cdr3_aa: CASMDRSLTDTQYF
v_call: TRBV5-6; j_call: TRBJ1-2; clone_size: few; d_call: TRBD1; cdr3_nt: TGTGCCAGCAGCCACAGGGGCGGGCTATCCTATGGCTACACCTTC; cdr3_aa: CASSHRGGLSYGYTF
v_call: TRBV5-1; j_call: TRBJ2-3; clone_size: NA; d_call: TRBD2; cdr3_nt: TGCGCCAGCAGCTTACGGGGGGATGATACGCAGTATTTT; cdr3_aa: CASSLRGDDTQYF
v_call: TRBV10-3; j_call: TRBJ1-1; clone_size: NA; d_call: TRBD1; cdr3_nt: TGTGCCATCAGTGGGTCGACGGGACAGGGGTTTTGGAACACTGAAGCTTTCTTT; cdr3_aa: CAISGSTGQGFWNTEAFF
v_call: TRBV6-4; j_call: TRBJ2-3; clone_size: NA; d_call: TRBD2; cdr3_nt: TGTGCCAGCTGGACTAGCGGGGGGTTCTCAGATACGCAGTATTTT; cdr3_aa: CASWTSGGFSDTQYF
v_call: TRBV27; j_call: TRBJ2-3; clone_size: once; d_call: NA; cdr3_nt: TGTGCCAGCAGTTTATATTCCCTGGGGAGTACTAGCACAGATACGCAGTATTTT; cdr3_aa: CASSLYSLGSTSTDTQYF
v_call: TRBV19; j_call: TRBJ1-5; clone_size: NA; d_call: NA; cdr3_nt: TGTGCCAGTAGTATATTTAATCCGGGGGTCACTGGCAATCAGCCCCAGCATTTT; cdr3_aa: CASSIFNPGVTGNQPQHF
v_call: TRBV15; j_call: TRBJ2-1; clone_size: NA; d_call: NA; cdr3_nt: TGTGCCACCAGCAGCCCACTCTGGAGCTCCTACAATGAGCAGTTCTTC; cdr3_aa: CATSSPLWSSYNEQFF
v_call: TRBV5-1; j_call: TRBJ1-1; clone_size: once; d_call: NA; cdr3_nt: TGCGCCAGCAGCCCTGCGCTAACAGGGAACACTGAAGCTTTCTTT; cdr3_aa: CASSPALTGNTEAFF
v_call: TRBV30; j_call: TRBJ2-3; clone_size: NA; d_call: NA; cdr3_nt: TGTGCCTGGAGTCCTAGTTTCACAGATACGCAGTATTTT; cdr3_aa: CAWSPSFTDTQYF
v_call: TRBV2; j_call: TRBJ1-5; clone_size: NA; d_call: TRBD1; cdr3_nt: TGTGCCAGCATCGAACAGGGGGCGAGCAGCAATCAGCCCCAGCATTTT; cdr3_aa: CASIEQGASSNQPQHF
v_call: TRBV7-9; j_call: TRBJ1-6; clone_size: once; d_call: NA; cdr3_nt: TGTGCCAGCAGCCTACAGGGAGGGGATAATTCACCCCTCCACTTT; cdr3_aa: CASSLQGGDNSPLHF
v_call: TRBV18; j_call: TRBJ2-6; clone_size: NA; d_call: NA; cdr3_nt: TGTGCCAGCTCACTCAGCTCTGGGGCCAACGTCCTGACTTTC; cdr3_aa: CASSLSSGANVLTF
v_call: TRBV25-1; j_call: TRBJ1-2; clone_size: NA; d_call: NA; cdr3_nt: TGTGCCAGCAGGCGAAACTATGGCTACACCTTC; cdr3_aa: CASRRNYGYTF
v_call: TRBV27; j_call: TRBJ2-4; clone_size: NA; d_call: TRBD1; cdr3_nt: TGTGCCAGCAGTTTAGGGGGACAGGGAGCCAAAAACATTCAGTACTTC; cdr3_aa: CASSLGGQGAKNIQYF
v_call: TRBV29-1; j_call: TRBJ2-3; clone_size: once; d_call: NA; cdr3_nt: TGCAGCGTAGTACAGGGTGATACGCAGTATTTT; cdr3_aa: CSVVQGDTQYF
v_call: TRBV19; j_call: TRBJ1-2; clone_size: NA; d_call: NA; cdr3_nt: TGTGCCAGTAGTATATCGCGGGGGTACGGGTATGGCTACACCTTC; cdr3_aa: CASSISRGYGYGYTF
v_call: TRBV29-1; j_call: TRBJ1-2; clone_size: NA; d_call: NA; cdr3_nt: TGCAGCACTACACAGGGCGACTATGGCTACACCTTC; cdr3_aa: CSTTQGDYGYTF
v_call: TRBV18; j_call: TRBJ2-5; clone_size: NA; d_call: TRBD2; cdr3_nt: TGTGCCAGCACCCTAGCGGGGAAACAAGAGACCCAGTACTTC; cdr3_aa: CASTLAGKQETQYF
v_call: TRBV6-1; j_call: TRBJ2-7; clone_size: NA; d_call: TRBD2; cdr3_nt: TGTGCCAGCAGTGACATTGGCGGGGGAGAAGGCTCCTACGAGCAGTACTTC; cdr3_aa: CASSDIGGGEGSYEQYF
v_call: TRBV19; j_call: TRBJ1-1; clone_size: NA; d_call: NA; cdr3_nt: TGTGCCAGCAAATGGAAGGGGATGAACACTGAAGCTTTCTTT; cdr3_aa: CASKWKGMNTEAFF
v_call: TRBV5-1; j_call: TRBJ1-1; clone_size: NA; d_call: TRBD1; cdr3_nt: TGCGCCAGCAGCCCCGGGACAGGGGGCACTGAAGCTTTCTTT; cdr3_aa: CASSPGTGGTEAFF
v_call: TRBV5-1; j_call: TRBJ2-1; clone_size: few; d_call: NA; cdr3_nt: TGCGCCAGCAGCTCTTTTAGCGTCTGGGACAATGAGCAGTTCTTC; cdr3_aa: CASSSFSVWDNEQFF
v_call: TRBV5-1; j_call: TRBJ2-3; clone_size: NA; d_call: TRBD2; cdr3_nt: TGCGCCAGCAGCATAGGGACTAGCGAAAGCACAGATACGCAGTATTTT; cdr3_aa: CASSIGTSESTDTQYF
v_call: TRBV4-1; j_call: TRBJ1-1; clone_size: NA; d_call: NA; cdr3_nt: TGCGCCAGCAGCCAGAAGTCCTACTTGAACACTGAAGCTTTCTTT; cdr3_aa: CASSQKSYLNTEAFF
v_call: TRBV18; j_call: TRBJ1-2; clone_size: few; d_call: NA; cdr3_nt: TGTGCCAGCTCACCACAGAACATCAGGAACTATGGCTACACCTTC; cdr3_aa: CASSPQNIRNYGYTF
v_call: TRBV19; j_call: TRBJ1-3; clone_size: few; d_call: NA; cdr3_nt: TGTGCCAGTAGGATCGGAGGGACTGCTGGAAACACCATATATTTT; cdr3_aa: CASRIGGTAGNTIYF
v_call: TRBV10-3; j_call: TRBJ2-3; clone_size: NA; d_call: NA; cdr3_nt: TGTGCCATCACCACCTCAGGGGACGGCACAGATACGCAGTATTTT; cdr3_aa: CAITTSGDGTDTQYF
v_call: TRBV18; j_call: TRBJ1-2; clone_size: NA; d_call: TRBD1; cdr3_nt: TGTGCCAGCTCACTACGAACGGGACAGGGTTTGGGCTACACCTTC; cdr3_aa: CASSLRTGQGLGYTF
v_call: TRBV6-6; j_call: TRBJ2-1; clone_size: few; d_call: TRBD2; cdr3_nt: TGTGCCAGCAGCGGACTAGCGGGGGTAGACAATGAGCAGTTCTTC; cdr3_aa: CASSGLAGVDNEQFF
v_call: TRBV11-2; j_call: TRBJ1-4; clone_size: NA; d_call: NA; cdr3_nt: TGTGCCAGCAGCCCAAATGGGGGAGCGGGTGAAAAACTGTTTTTT; cdr3_aa: CASSPNGGAGEKLFF
v_call: TRBV25-1; j_call: TRBJ1-2; clone_size: NA; d_call: NA; cdr3_nt: TGTGCCAGCAGTGGACAGGCGCTTAACTATGGCTACACCTTC; cdr3_aa: CASSGQALNYGYTF
v_call: TRBV5-1; j_call: TRBJ2-3; clone_size: once; d_call: TRBD2; cdr3_nt: TGCGCCAGCAGCTTGGGACTAGCGGCCACAGATACGCAGTATTTT; cdr3_aa: CASSLGLAATDTQYF
v_call: TRBV11-2; j_call: TRBJ1-5; clone_size: NA; d_call: TRBD1; cdr3_nt: TGTGCCAGCAGCTTGCCAGGGGGACCCCAGCATTTT; cdr3_aa: CASSLPGGPQHF
v_call: TRBV19; j_call: TRBJ2-2; clone_size: once; d_call: NA; cdr3_nt: TGTGCCAGTAGTATAGTGGGACTGAACACCGGGGAGCTGTTTTTT; cdr3_aa: CASSIVGLNTGELFF
v_call: TRBV19; j_call: TRBJ1-5; clone_size: NA; d_call: NA; cdr3_nt: TGTGCCAGTAGTATAGATCGTGGCAATCAGCCCCAGCATTTT; cdr3_aa: CASSIDRGNQPQHF
v_call: TRBV7-9; j_call: TRBJ2-1; clone_size: few; d_call: NA; cdr3_nt: TGTGCCAGCAGCTTATCTAGCGTTAATGAGCAGTTCTTC; cdr3_aa: CASSLSSVNEQFF
v_call: TRBV2; j_call: TRBJ1-5; clone_size: NA; d_call: TRBD1; cdr3_nt: TGTGCCAGCACGATCAGGGGGTACGGTCAGCCCCAGCATTTT; cdr3_aa: CASTIRGYGQPQHF
v_call: TRBV7-6; j_call: TRBJ2-7; clone_size: NA; d_call: NA; cdr3_nt: TGTGCCAGCAGCTTAGCAGGGGCTGGGGAGCAGTACTTC; cdr3_aa: CASSLAGAGEQYF
v_call: TRBV6-1; j_call: TRBJ2-2; clone_size: NA; d_call: NA; cdr3_nt: TGTGCCAGCAGTGAAGATAACCGGGACAGACTAGAGAACACCGGGGAGCTGTTTTTT; cdr3_aa: CASSEDNRDRLENTGELFF